This T cell receptor beta chain was observed in a study of blood T cell repertoires in COVID-19. V shed 7 bases and J 12 bases; nucleotides not matched to a gene: 8. There are 11 residues in the CDR3. The V gene's germline CDR1 is ENHRY and CDR2 SYGVKD. Sequencing was performed with immunoSEQ multiplex PCR; in TCRdb, only in-frame clones are kept and a portion is missing. The repertoire consists of some 180,000 clones, with approximately 88% occurring once and the leading ten covering around 7%. Sequenced sample: peripheral blood. The clonotype originates from a middle-aged woman with COVID-19, enrolled during active disease. V gene TRBV10-3 combines with J gene TRBJ1-1, with 7 bases aligning to TRBD1. CDR3 bases: TGTGCCATCAAGACCGACAGGGTGTCTTTCTTT. Protein: CAIKTDRVSFF.